A selection of T cell receptor beta chains follows, all from one sample in a study of blood T cell repertoires in COVID-19. Profiling relied on immunoSEQ multiplex PCR, and the TCRdb table lists in-frame clones only, not all of them. Of 63,000 or so clones listed, roughly 81% are singletons. Sequences were obtained from peripheral blood. These receptors came from a human donor in a cohort sampled during active COVID-19. Both conserved end residues are part of each CDR3. D genes are given only for firm matches. For some rows the clone size is stated as once, few or many, or as a class when expanded; others skip it.

D	V	size	J	CDR3	DNA
.	TRBV18	.	TRBJ1-1	CASSSGWVSNTEAFF	TGTGCCAGCTCATCAGGTTGGGTCTCAAACACTGAAGCTTTCTTT
TRBD2	TRBV5-4	.	TRBJ2-4	CASSQGLAGARDIQYF	TGTGCCAGCAGCCAAGGACTAGCGGGAGCTAGGGACATTCAGTACTTC
.	TRBV4-3	.	TRBJ2-1	CASSLSGSYNEQFF	TGCGCCAGCAGCCTCTCGGGGTCCTACAATGAGCAGTTCTTC
TRBD2	TRBV7-9	.	TRBJ2-7	CASSLDPGLAGNYEQYF	TGTGCCAGCAGCTTAGACCCGGGACTAGCGGGAAACTACGAGCAGTACTTC
.	TRBV2	once	TRBJ2-5	CASSGRDNQETQYF	TGTGCCAGCAGTGGTCGGGACAACCAAGAGACCCAGTACTTC
TRBD2	TRBV29-1	.	TRBJ2-7	CSVAWTSGAYEQYF	TGCAGCGTTGCTTGGACTAGCGGGGCCTACGAGCAGTACTTC
.	TRBV28	once	TRBJ1-1	CASSLGQNTEAFF	TGTGCCAGCAGTCTCGGACAGAACACTGAAGCTTTCTTT
.	TRBV3-1/TRBV3-2	.	TRBJ2-3	CASSQDRSGASSF	TGTGCCAGCAGCCAAGATCGATCGGGAGCCTCAAGTTTT
TRBD1	TRBV30	.	TRBJ2-7	CAWRPPGTVSYEQYF	TGTGCCTGGAGACCCCCCGGGACAGTTTCCTACGAGCAGTACTTC
TRBD2	TRBV6-1	.	TRBJ2-2	CASSEGGLAGANTGELFF	TGTGCCAGCAGTGAAGGGGGACTAGCGGGAGCGAACACCGGGGAGCTGTTTTTT
TRBD1	TRBV6-5	.	TRBJ1-5	CASRGTGGDNQPQHF	TGTGCCAGCAGAGGGACAGGGGGGGACAATCAGCCCCAGCATTTT
.	TRBV29-1	.	TRBJ1-2	CSVEADSNYGYTF	TGCAGCGTTGAGGCAGATTCTAACTATGGCTACACCTTC
.	TRBV5-1	.	TRBJ2-2	CASSLGRGALPPSTGELFF	TGCGCCAGCAGCTTGGGCAGGGGGGCGCTACCCCCCTCCACCGGGGAGCTGTTTTTT
.	TRBV5-4	.	TRBJ2-5	CASSFRQSWETQYF	TGTGCCAGCAGCTTTAGACAGTCGTGGGAGACCCAGTACTTC
TRBD2	TRBV27	.	TRBJ2-2	CASSFRLAGGPGELFF	TGTGCCAGCAGTTTCCGACTAGCGGGAGGCCCCGGGGAGCTGTTTTTT
TRBD1	TRBV6-1	.	TRBJ2-5	CASSEDRTGTLYQETQYF	TGTGCCAGCAGTGAAGATAGGACAGGGACCCTCTACCAAGAGACCCAGTACTTC
.	TRBV3-1/TRBV3-2	.	TRBJ2-7	CASSRGTVPYEQYF	TGTGCCAGCAGCCGGGGCACTGTGCCCTACGAGCAGTACTTC
TRBD1	TRBV6-5	.	TRBJ1-1	CASHLDRVAEAFF	TGTGCCAGCCACCTGGACAGGGTCGCTGAAGCTTTCTTT
.	TRBV9	.	TRBJ1-6	CASSVVQGTPLHF	TGTGCCAGCAGCGTAGTCCAGGGTACACCCCTCCACTTT
.	TRBV27	.	TRBJ2-5	CASSQTRGVGETQYF	TGTGCCAGCAGCCAGACCCGCGGGGTTGGTGAGACCCAGTACTTC
.	TRBV24-1	few	TRBJ2-1	CAKGGLPYNEQFF	TGTGCCAAGGGCGGACTTCCTTACAATGAGCAGTTCTTC
.	TRBV28	once	TRBJ2-1	CASTLDSPGDEQFF	TGTGCCAGCACCTTAGATTCTCCGGGGGATGAGCAGTTCTTC
TRBD1	TRBV28	.	TRBJ2-5	CASRRGLETQYF	TGTGCCAGCAGAAGGGGGCTGGAGACCCAGTACTTC
.	TRBV28	.	TRBJ1-5	CASSFPDSSNQPQHF	TGTGCCAGCAGTTTCCCAGACAGTTCGAATCAGCCCCAGCATTTT
TRBD2	TRBV3-1/TRBV3-2	few	TRBJ2-1	CASSQDRLAGGSSYNEQFF	TGTGCCAGCAGCCAAGATCGGCTAGCGGGAGGGAGCTCCTACAATGAGCAGTTCTTC
.	TRBV7-8	.	TRBJ2-2	CASSFITVLLTGELFF	TGTGCCAGCAGCTTCATCACAGTTCTTCTTACCGGGGAGCTGTTTTTT
.	TRBV6-5	once	TRBJ1-6	CASGGNNYNSPLHF	TGTGCCAGCGGAGGAAACAACTATAATTCACCCCTCCACTTT
TRBD2	TRBV4-1	.	TRBJ2-1	CASRKREGRGGEQFF	TGCGCCAGCCGCAAGCGGGAGGGCCGGGGTGGTGAGCAGTTCTTC
TRBD1	TRBV18	.	TRBJ2-6	CASSHGQGALSGANVLTF	TGTGCCAGCTCACACGGACAGGGGGCTCTGTCTGGGGCCAACGTCCTGACTTTC
.	TRBV19	few	TRBJ2-7	CASSTQASSYEQYF	TGTGCCAGTAGTACACAGGCGAGCTCCTACGAGCAGTACTTC
TRBD1	TRBV11-2	once	TRBJ2-7	CASSLSLQGYEQYF	TGTGCCAGCAGCTTATCCCTACAGGGGTACGAGCAGTACTTC
.	TRBV7-9	.	TRBJ2-1	CASSLEVQGREFF	TGTGCCAGCAGCTTAGAAGTTCAGGGAAGGGAGTTCTTC
TRBD1	TRBV7-8	.	TRBJ1-1	CASSLVGSLGQRAFF	TGTGCCAGCAGCTTAGTTGGATCGTTGGGACAGCGAGCTTTCTTT
.	TRBV10-3	.	TRBJ1-1	CAIRKDFNTEAFF	TGTGCCATCAGGAAGGACTTCAACACTGAAGCTTTCTTT
.	TRBV4-1	.	TRBJ1-4	CASSQPSNRGDREKLFF	TGCGCCAGCAGCCAACCATCTAACCGGGGGGATCGAGAAAAACTGTTTTTT
.	TRBV7-8	.	TRBJ2-1	CASSLTGEGYNEQFF	TGTGCCAGCAGCTTAACGGGAGAGGGGTACAATGAGCAGTTCTTC
TRBD2	TRBV27	.	TRBJ2-7	CASSFGGGAYEQYF	TGTGCCAGCAGTTTCGGCGGGGGAGCTTACGAGCAGTACTTC
.	TRBV2	.	TRBJ2-1	CASLRDNYNEQFF	TGTGCCAGCCTTAGGGACAACTACAATGAGCAGTTCTTC
TRBD1	TRBV5-4	.	TRBJ2-3	CASSLGVGGASGTDTQYF	TGTGCCAGCAGCTTGGGAGTAGGGGGCGCCTCGGGCACAGATACGCAGTATTTT
TRBD2	TRBV27	.	TRBJ2-3	CASSRLAGGPADTQYF	TGTGCCAGCAGTCGCCTAGCGGGAGGGCCCGCAGATACGCAGTATTTT
.	TRBV6-5	.	TRBJ1-4	CASSYTGWDGSEKLFF	TGTGCCAGCAGTTACACAGGCTGGGATGGTTCTGAAAAACTGTTTTTT
.	TRBV7-8	once	TRBJ1-2	CASSSSFPGYTF	TGTGCCAGCAGCTCCTCCTTCCCTGGCTACACCTTC
.	TRBV4-3	.	TRBJ1-2	CASSQDVGGPLYGYTF	TGCGCCAGCAGCCAAGATGTCGGGGGGCCCCTCTATGGCTACACCTTC
TRBD2	TRBV28	once	TRBJ2-5	CATENLAGVTIRGETQYF	TGTGCCACCGAAAATCTAGCGGGAGTGACTATCCGGGGAGAGACCCAGTACTTC
.	TRBV19	.	TRBJ2-1	CASSMGGSGSWEQFF	TGTGCCAGTAGTATGGGTGGCTCGGGGAGTTGGGAGCAGTTCTTC
.	TRBV7-9	.	TRBJ2-1	CASSRGEYNEQFF	TGTGCCAGCAGCCGGGGAGAGTACAATGAGCAGTTCTTC
.	TRBV7-9	few	TRBJ1-2	CASSPRLDSRNYGYTF	TGTGCCAGCAGTCCCCGCTTGGACTCTCGGAACTATGGCTACACCTTC
.	TRBV18	.	TRBJ1-4	CASSQGHQGGEKLFF	TGTGCCAGCTCACAAGGACACCAGGGCGGTGAAAAACTGTTTTTT